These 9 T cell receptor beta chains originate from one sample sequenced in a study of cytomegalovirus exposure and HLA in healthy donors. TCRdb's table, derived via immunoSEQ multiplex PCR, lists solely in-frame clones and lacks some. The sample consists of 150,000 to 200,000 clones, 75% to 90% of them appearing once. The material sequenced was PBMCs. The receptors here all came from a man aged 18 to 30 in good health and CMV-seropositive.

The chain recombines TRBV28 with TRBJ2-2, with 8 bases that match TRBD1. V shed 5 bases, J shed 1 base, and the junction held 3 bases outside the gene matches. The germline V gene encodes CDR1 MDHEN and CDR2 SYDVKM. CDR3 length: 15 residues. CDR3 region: CASSHGTGNTGELFF. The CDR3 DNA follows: TGTGCCAGCAGTCACGGGACAGGGAACACCGGGGAGCTGTTTTTT.

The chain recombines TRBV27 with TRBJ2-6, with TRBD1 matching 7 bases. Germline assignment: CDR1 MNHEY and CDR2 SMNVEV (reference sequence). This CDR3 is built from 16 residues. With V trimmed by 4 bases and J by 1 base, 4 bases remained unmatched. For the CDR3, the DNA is TGTGCCAGCAGTTCATCAGGGGGTTCTGGGGCCAACGTCCTGACTTTC. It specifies CASSSSGGSGANVLTF.

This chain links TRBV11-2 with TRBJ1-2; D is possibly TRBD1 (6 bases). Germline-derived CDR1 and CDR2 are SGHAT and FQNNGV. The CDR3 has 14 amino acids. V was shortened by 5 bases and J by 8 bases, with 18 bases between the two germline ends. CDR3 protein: CASSRIGGREGYTF. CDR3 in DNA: TGTGCCAGCAGCCGAATCGGGGGGCGTGAGGGCTACACCTTC.

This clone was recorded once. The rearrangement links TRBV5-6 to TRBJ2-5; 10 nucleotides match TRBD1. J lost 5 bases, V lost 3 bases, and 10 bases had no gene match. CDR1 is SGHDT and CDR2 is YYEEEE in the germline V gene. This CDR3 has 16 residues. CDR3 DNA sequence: TGTGCCAGCAGCTCGTCTCGACAGGGGGCGGGGGAGACCCAGTACTTC. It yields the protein CASSSSRQGAGETQYF. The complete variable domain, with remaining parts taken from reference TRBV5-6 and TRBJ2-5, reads DAGVTQSPTHLIKTRGQQVTLRCSPKSGHDTVSWYQQALGQGPQFIFQYYEEEERQRGNFPDRFSGHQFPNYSSELNVNALLLGDSALYLCASSSSRQGAGETQYFGPGTRLLVL.

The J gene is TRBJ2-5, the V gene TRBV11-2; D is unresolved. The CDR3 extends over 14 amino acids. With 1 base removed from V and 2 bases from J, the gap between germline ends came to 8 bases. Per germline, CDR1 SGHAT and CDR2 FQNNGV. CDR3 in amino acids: CASSLGVVQETQYF. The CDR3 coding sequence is TGTGCCAGCAGCTTAGGAGTAGTACAAGAGACCCAGTACTTC. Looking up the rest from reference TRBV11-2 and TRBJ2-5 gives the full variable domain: EAGVAQSPRYKIIEKRQSVAFWCNPISGHATLYWYQQILGQGPKLLIQFQNNGVVDDSQLPKDRFSAERLKGVDSTLKIQPAKLEDSAVYLCASSLGVVQETQYFGPGTRLLVL.

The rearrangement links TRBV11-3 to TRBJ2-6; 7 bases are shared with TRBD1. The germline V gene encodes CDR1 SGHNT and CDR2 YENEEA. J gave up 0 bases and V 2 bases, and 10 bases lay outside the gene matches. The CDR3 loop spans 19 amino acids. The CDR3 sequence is CASSLTQRTGLSGANVLTF. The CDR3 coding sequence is TGTGCCAGCAGCTTAACCCAACGGACAGGACTCTCTGGGGCCAACGTCCTGACTTTC.

In DNA, the CDR3 is TGCGCCAGCAGCTTGGCCCCAGGGGCCACCGGGGAGCTGTTTTTT. This gives the protein CASSLAPGATGELFF. The chain recombines TRBV5-1 with TRBJ2-2; maybe TRBD1 (6 bases). CDR3 size: 15 residues. V lost 0 bases and J 4 bases, leaving 10 bases between the germline ends. Germline V gene sequence: CDR1 SGHRS, CDR2 YFSETQ.

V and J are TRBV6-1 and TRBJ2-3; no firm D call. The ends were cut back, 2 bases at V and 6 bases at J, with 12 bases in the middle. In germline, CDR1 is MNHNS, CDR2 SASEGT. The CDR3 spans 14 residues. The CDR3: CASSETTPEDTQYF. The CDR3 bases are TGTGCCAGCAGTGAAACGACCCCGGAGGATACGCAGTATTTT.

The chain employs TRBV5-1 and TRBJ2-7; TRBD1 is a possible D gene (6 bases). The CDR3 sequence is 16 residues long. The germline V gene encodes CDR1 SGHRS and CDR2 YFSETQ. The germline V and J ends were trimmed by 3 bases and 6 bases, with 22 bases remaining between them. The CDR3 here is CASSSLQGLTSLEQYF. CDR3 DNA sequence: TGCGCCAGCAGCTCACTACAGGGTCTAACGAGCCTCGAGCAGTACTTC.